The clone carrying this T cell receptor (beta chain) showed up just a few times. Its antigen is unknown. Other DNA sequences from this sample encode an identical CDR3 as well. The authors reverse transcribed all of the isolated RNA, so sequencing captured expressed TCRB transcripts. Using immunoSEQ multiplex PCR, the repertoire was profiled, and TCRdb retains in-frame clones only, with some absent. The repertoire holds over 150,000 clones, with 7.8% as singletons. Germline V gene sequence: CDR1 MNHEY, CDR2 SVGAGI. V was cut by 0 bases and J by 7 bases, with 6 bases left in between. The CDR3 length is 12 residues. These data originate in a study of beta chain features in type 1 diabetes. Findings of the study overall: People with Type 1 diabetes carried modestly yet significantly shorter TCRB CDR3s in all four CD4+ subsets. PCR might show a preference for shorter templates, equally across patients and controls.

Every donor provided one heparinised blood draw, which averaged approximately 100 mL. Sorted CD4+ subsets: naive, central memory, regulatory, stem cell-like memory (CD45RO/CCR7/CD25/CD127/CD95/CD27 panel). The rearrangement links TRBV6-5 to TRBJ1-2; D is perhaps TRBD1 (5 bases). This clonotype was sampled from a woman aged 40 to 49 with type 1 diabetes. Sequenced sample: central memory CD4+ T cells from blood. CDR3 nucleotides: TGTGCCAGCAGTTACTCGGGGGGTGGCTACACCTTC. Residues: CASSYSGGGYTF.